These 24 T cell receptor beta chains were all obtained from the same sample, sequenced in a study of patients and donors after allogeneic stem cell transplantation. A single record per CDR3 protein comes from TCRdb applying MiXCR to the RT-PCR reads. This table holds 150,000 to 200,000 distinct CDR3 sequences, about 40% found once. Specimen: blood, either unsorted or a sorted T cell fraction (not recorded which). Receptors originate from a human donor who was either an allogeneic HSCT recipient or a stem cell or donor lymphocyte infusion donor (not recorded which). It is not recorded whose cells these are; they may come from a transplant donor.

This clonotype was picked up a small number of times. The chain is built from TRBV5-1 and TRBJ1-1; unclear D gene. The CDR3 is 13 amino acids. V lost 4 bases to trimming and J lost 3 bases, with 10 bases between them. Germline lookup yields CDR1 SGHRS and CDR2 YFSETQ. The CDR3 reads CASSPREHTEAFF. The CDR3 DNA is TGCGCCAGCAGCCCTCGCGAACACACTGAAGCTTTCTTT.

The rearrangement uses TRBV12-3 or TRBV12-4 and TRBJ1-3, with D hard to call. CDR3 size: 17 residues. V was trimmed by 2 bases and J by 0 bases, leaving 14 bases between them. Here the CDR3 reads CASSLFGVASSGNTIYF. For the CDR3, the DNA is TGTGCCAGCAGTTTATTCGGAGTTGCCAGCTCTGGAAACACCATATATTTT.

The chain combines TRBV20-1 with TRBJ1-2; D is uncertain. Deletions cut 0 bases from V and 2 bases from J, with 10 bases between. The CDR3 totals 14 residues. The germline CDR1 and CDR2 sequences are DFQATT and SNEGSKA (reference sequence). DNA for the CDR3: TGCAGTGCTAGAGATCAGCGCACCAACTATGGCTACACCTTC. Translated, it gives CSARDQRTNYGYTF.

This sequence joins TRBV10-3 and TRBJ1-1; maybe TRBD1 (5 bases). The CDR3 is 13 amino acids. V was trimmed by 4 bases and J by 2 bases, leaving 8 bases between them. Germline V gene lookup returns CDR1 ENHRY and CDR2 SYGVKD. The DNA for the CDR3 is TGTGCCATCAGTGGGGGACTAAACACTGAAGCTTTCTTT. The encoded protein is CAISGGLNTEAFF.

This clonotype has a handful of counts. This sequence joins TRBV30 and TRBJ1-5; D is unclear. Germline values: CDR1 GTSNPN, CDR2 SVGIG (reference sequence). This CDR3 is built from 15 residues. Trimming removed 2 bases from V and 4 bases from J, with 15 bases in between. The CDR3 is CAWSTLGSSNQPQHF. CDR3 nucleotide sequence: TGTGCCTGGAGTACCCTGGGCAGTTCGAATCAGCCCCAGCATTTT.

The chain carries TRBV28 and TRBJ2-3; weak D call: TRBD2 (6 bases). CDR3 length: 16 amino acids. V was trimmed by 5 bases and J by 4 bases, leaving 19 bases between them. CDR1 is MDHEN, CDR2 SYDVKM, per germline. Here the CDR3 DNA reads TGTGCCAGCAGTCCCGGACTAACCGCGGGCGCAGATACGCAGTATTTT. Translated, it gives CASSPGLTAGADTQYF.

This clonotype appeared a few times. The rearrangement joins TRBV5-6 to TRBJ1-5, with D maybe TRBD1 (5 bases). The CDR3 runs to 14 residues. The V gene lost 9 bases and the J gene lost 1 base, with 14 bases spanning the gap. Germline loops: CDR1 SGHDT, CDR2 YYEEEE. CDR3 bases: TGTGCCACCTCGAACGGGGGGAGCAATCAGCCCCAGCATTTT. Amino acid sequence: CATSNGGSNQPQHF.

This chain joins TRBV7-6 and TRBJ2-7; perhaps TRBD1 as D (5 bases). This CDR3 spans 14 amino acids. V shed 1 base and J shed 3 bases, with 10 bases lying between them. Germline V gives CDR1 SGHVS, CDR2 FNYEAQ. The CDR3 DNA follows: TGTGCCAGCAGCTTAGGGGCAGGGAACTACGAGCAGTACTTC. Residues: CASSLGAGNYEQYF.

This CDR3 reads CASSQETSFGNTIYF. The CDR3 DNA is TGCGCCAGCAGCCAAGAAACAAGTTTTGGAAACACCATATATTTT. The chain employs TRBV4-3 and TRBJ1-3; D ambiguous. CDR3 length: 15 residues. Germline CDR1 is LGHNA and CDR2 is YSLEER. V was cut by 0 bases and J by 3 bases, with 9 bases left in between.

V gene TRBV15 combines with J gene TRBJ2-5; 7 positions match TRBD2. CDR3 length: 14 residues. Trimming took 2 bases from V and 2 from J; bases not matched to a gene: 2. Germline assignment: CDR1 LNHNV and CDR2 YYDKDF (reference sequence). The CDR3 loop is CATSRLAEQETQYF. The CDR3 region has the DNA TGTGCCACCAGCAGACTAGCGGAACAAGAGACCCAGTACTTC.

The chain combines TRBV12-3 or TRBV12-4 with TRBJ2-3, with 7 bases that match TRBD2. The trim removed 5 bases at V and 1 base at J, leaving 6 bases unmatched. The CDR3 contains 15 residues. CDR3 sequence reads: CASSRASGGTDTQYF. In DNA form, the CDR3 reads TGTGCCAGCAGTCGGGCTAGCGGAGGCACAGATACGCAGTATTTT.

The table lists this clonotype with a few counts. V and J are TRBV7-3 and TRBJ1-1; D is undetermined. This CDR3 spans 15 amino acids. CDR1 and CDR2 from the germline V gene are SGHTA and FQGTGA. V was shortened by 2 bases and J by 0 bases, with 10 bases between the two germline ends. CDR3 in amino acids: CASSLGRAVNTEAFF. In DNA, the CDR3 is TGTGCCAGCAGCTTAGGAAGGGCCGTGAACACTGAAGCTTTCTTT.

The DNA of the CDR3 is TGCAGTGCTAGGGGGGCGCAGTTCTTC. Translating gives CSARGAQFF. The rearrangement links TRBV20-1 to TRBJ2-1; D might be TRBD1 (6 bases). This CDR3 has 9 amino acids. Trimming removed 3 bases from V and 12 bases from J, with 6 bases in between. Germline CDR1 and CDR2: DFQATT and SNEGSKA (reference sequence).

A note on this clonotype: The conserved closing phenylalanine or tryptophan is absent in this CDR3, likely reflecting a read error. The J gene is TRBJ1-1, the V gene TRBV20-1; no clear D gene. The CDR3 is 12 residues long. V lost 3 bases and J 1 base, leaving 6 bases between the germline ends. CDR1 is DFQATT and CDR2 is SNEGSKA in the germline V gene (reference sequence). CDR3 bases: TGCAGTGCTAGTGGCCCGAACACTGAAGCTTTCTTG. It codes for CSASGPNTEAFL.

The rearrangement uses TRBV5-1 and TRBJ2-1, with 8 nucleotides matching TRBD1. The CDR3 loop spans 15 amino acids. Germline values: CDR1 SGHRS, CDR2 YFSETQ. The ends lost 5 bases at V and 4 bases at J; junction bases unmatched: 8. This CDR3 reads CASRSGTGGYNEQFF. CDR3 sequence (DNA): TGCGCCAGCAGGTCCGGGACAGGCGGGTACAATGAGCAGTTCTTC.

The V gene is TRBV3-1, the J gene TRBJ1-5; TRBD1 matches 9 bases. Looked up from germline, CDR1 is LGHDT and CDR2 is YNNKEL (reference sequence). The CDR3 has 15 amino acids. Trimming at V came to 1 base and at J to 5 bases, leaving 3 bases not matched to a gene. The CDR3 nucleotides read TGTGCCAGCAGCCAAGGGGACAGGGTTGATCAGCCCCAGCATTTT. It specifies CASSQGDRVDQPQHF. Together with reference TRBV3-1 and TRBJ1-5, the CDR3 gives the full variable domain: DTAVSQTPKYLVTQMGNDKSIKCEQNLGHDTMYWYKQDSKKFLKIMFSYNNKELIINETVPNRFSPKSPDKAHLNLHINSLELGDSAVYFCASSQGDRVDQPQHFGDGTRLSIL.

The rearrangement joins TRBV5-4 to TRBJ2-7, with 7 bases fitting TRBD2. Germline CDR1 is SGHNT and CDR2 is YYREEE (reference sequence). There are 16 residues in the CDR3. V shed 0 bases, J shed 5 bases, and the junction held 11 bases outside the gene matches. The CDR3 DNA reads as TGTGCCAGCAGCTTGGAGCCCACCGCGGGAGCCCACGAGCAGTACTTC. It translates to CASSLEPTAGAHEQYF.

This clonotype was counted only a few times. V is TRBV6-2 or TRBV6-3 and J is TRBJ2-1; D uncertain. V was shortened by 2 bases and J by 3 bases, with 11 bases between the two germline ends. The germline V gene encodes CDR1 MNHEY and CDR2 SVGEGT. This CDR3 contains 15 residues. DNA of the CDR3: TGTGCCAGCAGTTACGGAAGGTTAAACTACAATGAGCAGTTCTTC. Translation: CASSYGRLNYNEQFF.

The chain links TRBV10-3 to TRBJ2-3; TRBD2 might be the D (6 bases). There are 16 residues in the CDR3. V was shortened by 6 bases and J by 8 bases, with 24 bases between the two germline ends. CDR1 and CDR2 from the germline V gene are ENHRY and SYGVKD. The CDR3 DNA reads TGTGCCATCAGCGAGGGGCCTAGCGCGAGCGGAGGTACGCAGTATTTT. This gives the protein CAISEGPSASGGTQYF.

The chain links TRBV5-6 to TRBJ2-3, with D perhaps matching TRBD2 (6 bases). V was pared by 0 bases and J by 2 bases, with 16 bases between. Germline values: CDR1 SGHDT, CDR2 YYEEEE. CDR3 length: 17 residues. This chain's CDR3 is CASSLDPGLLPTDTQYF. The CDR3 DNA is TGTGCCAGCAGCTTGGACCCGGGACTCCTACCCACAGATACGCAGTATTTT.

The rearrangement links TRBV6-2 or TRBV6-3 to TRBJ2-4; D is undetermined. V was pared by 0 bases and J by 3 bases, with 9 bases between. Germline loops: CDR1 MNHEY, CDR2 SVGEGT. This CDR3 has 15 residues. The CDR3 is CASSYSFVNKNIQYF. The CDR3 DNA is TGTGCCAGCAGTTACTCGTTTGTGAACAAAAACATTCAGTACTTC.

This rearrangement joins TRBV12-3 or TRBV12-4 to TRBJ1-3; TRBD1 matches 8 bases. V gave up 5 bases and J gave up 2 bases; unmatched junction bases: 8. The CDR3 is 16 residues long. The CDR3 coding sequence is TGTGCCAGCAGTACCCTGGACAGGGTAGCTGGAAACACCATATATTTT. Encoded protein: CASSTLDRVAGNTIYF.

The CDR3 loop reads CAWSDRSEAFF. The DNA of the CDR3 is TGTGCCTGGAGTGACCGTAGTGAAGCTTTCTTT. This sequence joins TRBV30 and TRBJ1-1; D unclear. Deletions cut 1 base from V and 7 bases from J, with 7 bases between. The CDR3 runs 11 residues. Looked up from germline, CDR1 is GTSNPN and CDR2 is SVGIG (reference sequence).

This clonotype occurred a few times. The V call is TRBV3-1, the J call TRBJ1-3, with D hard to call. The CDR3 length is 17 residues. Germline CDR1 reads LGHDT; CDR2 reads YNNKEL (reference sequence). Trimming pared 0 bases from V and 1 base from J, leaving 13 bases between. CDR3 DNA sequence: TGTGCCAGCAGCCAAGATCCACAGCTTGAGTCTGGAAACACCATATATTTT. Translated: CASSQDPQLESGNTIYF.